This is a list of T cell receptor beta chains from one sample in a study of shared clonotypes between healthy human individuals. Some clones are missing from TCRdb's copy, which holds only in-frame ones; the method was immunoSEQ multiplex PCR. The sample lists around 2.3 million clones, about 94% occurring once. Sequencing was done on a sample of naive CD4+ T cells sorted from blood. The receptors here all came from a young man in good health. CDR3s include the opening cysteine and the closing phenylalanine or tryptophan. D genes are given only for firm matches. Where a row states a size, it is once, few, many or the class of an expanded clone; other rows omit it.

D gene: .; clone size: .; V gene: TRBV30; J gene: TRBJ2-6; CDR3 DNA: TGTGCCTGTAGCGCAGTCTCCGGGGCCAACGTCCTGACTTTC; CDR3 protein: CACSAVSGANVLTF
D gene: .; clone size: .; V gene: TRBV5-4; J gene: TRBJ1-4; CDR3 DNA: TGTGCCAGCAGCGCCTGGGACGGGAGTAATGAAAAACTGTTTTTT; CDR3 protein: CASSAWDGSNEKLFF
D gene: .; clone size: .; V gene: TRBV5-6; J gene: TRBJ1-2; CDR3 DNA: TGTGCCAGCAGCTTATACGGGACGGGGAACTATGGCTACACCTTC; CDR3 protein: CASSLYGTGNYGYTF
D gene: .; clone size: .; V gene: TRBV7-2; J gene: TRBJ2-3; CDR3 DNA: TGTGCCAGCAGCTTAGTAGATACAGATACGCAGTATTTT; CDR3 protein: CASSLVDTDTQYF
D gene: TRBD1; clone size: .; V gene: TRBV5-6; J gene: TRBJ2-6; CDR3 DNA: TGTGCCAGCAGCAAGACAGGGTCTGGGGCCAACGTCCTGACTTTC; CDR3 protein: CASSKTGSGANVLTF
D gene: TRBD1; clone size: .; V gene: TRBV7-3; J gene: TRBJ1-1; CDR3 DNA: TGTGCCAGCAGCTCTACAGGGGTCCACACTGAAGCTTTCTTT; CDR3 protein: CASSSTGVHTEAFF
D gene: TRBD1; clone size: .; V gene: TRBV7-9; J gene: TRBJ2-2; CDR3 DNA: TGTGCCAGCAGCTACGGACAGGGGGCGGGCACCGGGGAGCTGTTTTTT; CDR3 protein: CASSYGQGAGTGELFF
D gene: .; clone size: .; V gene: TRBV6-5; J gene: TRBJ1-4; CDR3 DNA: TGTGCCAGCAGCCGGACGCCAGAGAATGAAAAACTGTTTTTT; CDR3 protein: CASSRTPENEKLFF
D gene: .; clone size: .; V gene: TRBV7-3; J gene: TRBJ2-2; CDR3 DNA: TGTGCCAGCCGGACGACAAAGAACACCGGGGAGCTGTTTTTT; CDR3 protein: CASRTTKNTGELFF
D gene: .; clone size: once; V gene: TRBV6-5; J gene: TRBJ2-7; CDR3 DNA: TGTGCCAGCACCCCGGACAGCCTCCCGAGTTTCGAGCAGTACTTC; CDR3 protein: CASTPDSLPSFEQYF
D gene: .; clone size: .; V gene: TRBV5-1; J gene: TRBJ1-6; CDR3 DNA: TGCGCCAGCAGCTTCCAGGAGGGGATCGCCCTCCACTTT; CDR3 protein: CASSFQEGIALHF
D gene: .; clone size: once; V gene: TRBV6-5; J gene: TRBJ2-5; CDR3 DNA: TGTGCCAGCAAACTACGAGAGACCCAGTACTTC; CDR3 protein: CASKLRETQYF
D gene: TRBD1; clone size: .; V gene: TRBV7-9; J gene: TRBJ2-5; CDR3 DNA: TGTGCCAGCAGCCTCGGGGACAGGGAAGCCGAGACCCAGTACTTC; CDR3 protein: CASSLGDREAETQYF
D gene: .; clone size: .; V gene: TRBV9; J gene: TRBJ1-1; CDR3 DNA: TGTGCCAGCAGCGTAGGGGACACCCTGGACACTGAAGCTTTCTTT; CDR3 protein: CASSVGDTLDTEAFF
D gene: TRBD1; clone size: .; V gene: TRBV7-8; J gene: TRBJ2-3; CDR3 DNA: TGTGCCAGCAGCTCACCGACAGGGGACGACACAGATACGCAGTATTTT; CDR3 protein: CASSSPTGDDTDTQYF
D gene: .; clone size: .; V gene: TRBV7-9; J gene: TRBJ1-5; CDR3 DNA: TGTGCCAGCAGCTCTAAAGGGGATCCCAATCAGCCCCAGCATTTT; CDR3 protein: CASSSKGDPNQPQHF
D gene: TRBD1; clone size: .; V gene: TRBV5-8; J gene: TRBJ2-7; CDR3 DNA: TGTGCCAGCAGCCAACGGACAGGCGCAATCGAGCAGTACTTC; CDR3 protein: CASSQRTGAIEQYF
D gene: .; clone size: .; V gene: TRBV6-5; J gene: TRBJ2-7; CDR3 DNA: TGCGCCAGCAGCGACGCTGGGATCCACGAGCAGTACTTC; CDR3 protein: CASSDAGIHEQYF
D gene: .; clone size: .; V gene: TRBV7-7; J gene: TRBJ1-4; CDR3 DNA: TGTGCTAGCAGCTTAGTTGGGGGAACTAATGAAAAACTGTTTTTT; CDR3 protein: CASSLVGGTNEKLFF
D gene: TRBD2; clone size: .; V gene: TRBV19; J gene: TRBJ2-5; CDR3 DNA: TGTGCCAGTAGTAAACTAGCGGGGGCTCAAGAGACCCAGTACTTC; CDR3 protein: CASSKLAGAQETQYF
D gene: .; clone size: .; V gene: TRBV7-2; J gene: TRBJ2-7; CDR3 DNA: TGTGCCAGCAGCTTAGCCCAGACCTACGAGCAGTACTTC; CDR3 protein: CASSLAQTYEQYF
D gene: TRBD1; clone size: .; V gene: TRBV10-3; J gene: TRBJ1-4; CDR3 DNA: TGTGCCATCAGTGATCCGGGACAGGTTAATGAAAAACTGTTTTTT; CDR3 protein: CAISDPGQVNEKLFF
D gene: .; clone size: .; V gene: TRBV9; J gene: TRBJ2-2; CDR3 DNA: TGTGCCAGCAGTCGGGGCGGGGACACCGGGGAGCTGTTTTTT; CDR3 protein: CASSRGGDTGELFF
D gene: .; clone size: .; V gene: TRBV30; J gene: TRBJ2-1; CDR3 DNA: TGTGCCTGGGACGAGGGGGGACCATACAATGAGCAGTTCTTC; CDR3 protein: CAWDEGGPYNEQFF
D gene: .; clone size: once; V gene: TRBV4-1; J gene: TRBJ2-5; CDR3 DNA: TGCGCCAGCAGCCATCCCCCAGGGAAAGAGACCCAGTACTTC; CDR3 protein: CASSHPPGKETQYF
D gene: .; clone size: .; V gene: TRBV6-1; J gene: TRBJ2-7; CDR3 DNA: TGTGCCAGCAGTGCCAACAGCTACGAGCAGTACTTC; CDR3 protein: CASSANSYEQYF
D gene: .; clone size: few; V gene: TRBV10-3; J gene: TRBJ1-2; CDR3 DNA: TGTGCCATCAGTGAGTCGACCGACAGCTATGGCTACACCTTC; CDR3 protein: CAISESTDSYGYTF
D gene: .; clone size: once; V gene: TRBV4-1; J gene: TRBJ2-3; CDR3 DNA: TGCGCCAGCAGCCAGAGAGAGGTTGGCACAGATACGCAGTATTTT; CDR3 protein: CASSQREVGTDTQYF
D gene: .; clone size: .; V gene: TRBV30; J gene: TRBJ1-2; CDR3 DNA: TGTGCCTGGAGGTCGGGGTATGGGTATGGCTACACCTTC; CDR3 protein: CAWRSGYGYGYTF
D gene: TRBD2; clone size: .; V gene: TRBV5-4; J gene: TRBJ2-1; CDR3 DNA: TGTGCCAGCAGCGCCCGACTAGCGGGAGGGGTTGGGAATGAGCAGTTCTTC; CDR3 protein: CASSARLAGGVGNEQFF